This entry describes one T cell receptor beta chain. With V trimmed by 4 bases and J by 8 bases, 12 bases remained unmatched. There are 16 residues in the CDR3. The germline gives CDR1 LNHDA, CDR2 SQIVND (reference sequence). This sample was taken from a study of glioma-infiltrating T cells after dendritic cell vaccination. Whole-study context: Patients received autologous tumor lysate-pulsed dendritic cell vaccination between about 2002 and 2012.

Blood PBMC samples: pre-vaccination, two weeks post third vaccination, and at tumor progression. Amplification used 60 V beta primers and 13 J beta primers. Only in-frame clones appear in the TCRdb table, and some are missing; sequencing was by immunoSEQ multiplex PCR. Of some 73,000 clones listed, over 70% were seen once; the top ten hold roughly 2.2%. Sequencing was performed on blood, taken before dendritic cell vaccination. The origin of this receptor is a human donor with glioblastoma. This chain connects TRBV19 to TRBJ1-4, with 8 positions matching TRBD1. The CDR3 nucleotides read TGTGCCAGTAGTAGCCAGGGACAGGTGGGCAGCGAAAAACTGTTTTTT. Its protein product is CASSSQGQVGSEKLFF.